This T cell receptor (beta chain) was captured in a study of blood T cells in healthy people across ages (dated by TCRdb to the mid-2010s). Turning to the overall study: In model experiments, template switching captured roughly one uniquely barcoded TCR beta cDNA molecule for every two T cells. Donors of different ages were randomly distributed across sequencing lanes to avoid experimental bias. The study measured age-related changes in TCR beta repertoire diversity using deep sequencing normalized with unique cDNA molecular identifiers. Two additional independent replicas of 1 million unique cDNA reads from the same blood draw were analyzed for two donors (one aged 18 to 30 and one aged 80 or older). The donors were divided into four age groups: young (average 16 years), middle-aged (roughly 42), aged (approximately 59) and long-lived (roughly 88).

The germline V gene sets CDR1 to SGHTA and CDR2 to FQGNSA. Including cysteine and phenylalanine, the CDR3 has 16 amino acids. Here the CDR3 DNA is all that survives: 48 bases in frame from base 1. Compared with germline, V lacks 1 base and J lacks 0 bases; bases without a gene match: 4. Library preparation was by 5' RACE. The run used an Illumina HiSeq 2500. The second PCR ran for roughly 7 to 11 cycles and used a J-beta primer mix along with a sample-barcoded 5' primer. A template-switch 5' adaptor carrying 12 random nucleotides introduced a unique molecular identifier onto each TCR beta cDNA molecule. At least 2.5 million CDR3-containing paired-end reads were obtained from each sample. First-strand cDNA synthesis was performed from all RNA using the Mint cDNA synthesis kit, with priming by a TRBC-specific oligonucleotide. After uracil-DNA glycosylase treatment, a first 18-cycle PCR used universal primers M1SS and BC2_uni_R on all cDNA. In the original analysis: Normalization of each sample was performed by random selection of 1 million high-quality reads, each carrying a distinct molecular identifier. Instead of being binned into consensus sequences, reads that shared molecular identifiers were thrown out. MiTCR, with a Q25 quality threshold and the strictest error-elimination algorithm, was used for CDR3 identification, clonotype clustering and error correction. A nonparametric unseen species model with Euler transformation was used to estimate lower-bound total TCR beta diversity. Using fastp at Q25 and MiXCR, TCRdb reprocessed the public reads and kept productive beta chains. Rows are combined by CDR3 protein, so each entry shows the most common genes and DNA. The V and J calls and clone size are TCRdb's, not the authors'. The sample contains over a million distinct CDR3 sequences, 35% to 45% of them found a single time. Jointly, the top ten make up just over 4% of the sample.

Overall study outcomes, separate from this receptor: As age increased, observed TCR beta diversity per million T cells dropped in a roughly linear way, and a significant reduction was already evident by age around 41. The CMV infection status of donors was not known, potentially confounding age-related changes in expanded clonotypes. There was a strong correlation between observed TCR beta diversity and the percentage of naive T cells measured by flow cytometry. Conclusive comparison of naive and antigen-experienced compartments was prevented by the profiling of bulk unsorted PBMCs. Estimates of total diversity based on one million sequenced T cells were regarded as lower bounds and as underestimates. The long-lived group showed more naive CD4+ T cells, fewer expanded clones and increased TCR diversity than the aged group, suggesting age selection.

This clonotype has ten or more counts. The clone's antigen remains unknown. Base qualities are not provided; no much larger clone lies one nucleotide away. The donors were some 39 Caucasian individuals from Russia, aged roughly 6 to 100 years, who were systemically healthy. Each donor gave 9.5 to 10 milliliters of peripheral blood, drawn into EDTA-treated Vacutainer tubes. Ficoll-Paque density-gradient centrifugation was used to isolate PBMCs, with at least 7 million per sample. Trizol reagent was used to extract total RNA from the PBMCs, yielding at least 6 micrograms per sample. For every donor, an aliquot of PBMCs went through flow cytometry to measure the percentages of naive CD45RAhigh/CD27high T cells.

Sequencing input: blood. This clonotype was sampled from a woman between 18 and 29 years old in good health. The V gene is TRBV7-2 and the J gene is TRBJ2-3; TRBD1 agrees with 7 junctional bases. The CDR3 region reads CASSLVDRLSTDTQYF. The DNA sequence is given as TGTGCCAGCAGCTTAGTGGACAGGCTGAGCACAGATACGCAGTATTTT.